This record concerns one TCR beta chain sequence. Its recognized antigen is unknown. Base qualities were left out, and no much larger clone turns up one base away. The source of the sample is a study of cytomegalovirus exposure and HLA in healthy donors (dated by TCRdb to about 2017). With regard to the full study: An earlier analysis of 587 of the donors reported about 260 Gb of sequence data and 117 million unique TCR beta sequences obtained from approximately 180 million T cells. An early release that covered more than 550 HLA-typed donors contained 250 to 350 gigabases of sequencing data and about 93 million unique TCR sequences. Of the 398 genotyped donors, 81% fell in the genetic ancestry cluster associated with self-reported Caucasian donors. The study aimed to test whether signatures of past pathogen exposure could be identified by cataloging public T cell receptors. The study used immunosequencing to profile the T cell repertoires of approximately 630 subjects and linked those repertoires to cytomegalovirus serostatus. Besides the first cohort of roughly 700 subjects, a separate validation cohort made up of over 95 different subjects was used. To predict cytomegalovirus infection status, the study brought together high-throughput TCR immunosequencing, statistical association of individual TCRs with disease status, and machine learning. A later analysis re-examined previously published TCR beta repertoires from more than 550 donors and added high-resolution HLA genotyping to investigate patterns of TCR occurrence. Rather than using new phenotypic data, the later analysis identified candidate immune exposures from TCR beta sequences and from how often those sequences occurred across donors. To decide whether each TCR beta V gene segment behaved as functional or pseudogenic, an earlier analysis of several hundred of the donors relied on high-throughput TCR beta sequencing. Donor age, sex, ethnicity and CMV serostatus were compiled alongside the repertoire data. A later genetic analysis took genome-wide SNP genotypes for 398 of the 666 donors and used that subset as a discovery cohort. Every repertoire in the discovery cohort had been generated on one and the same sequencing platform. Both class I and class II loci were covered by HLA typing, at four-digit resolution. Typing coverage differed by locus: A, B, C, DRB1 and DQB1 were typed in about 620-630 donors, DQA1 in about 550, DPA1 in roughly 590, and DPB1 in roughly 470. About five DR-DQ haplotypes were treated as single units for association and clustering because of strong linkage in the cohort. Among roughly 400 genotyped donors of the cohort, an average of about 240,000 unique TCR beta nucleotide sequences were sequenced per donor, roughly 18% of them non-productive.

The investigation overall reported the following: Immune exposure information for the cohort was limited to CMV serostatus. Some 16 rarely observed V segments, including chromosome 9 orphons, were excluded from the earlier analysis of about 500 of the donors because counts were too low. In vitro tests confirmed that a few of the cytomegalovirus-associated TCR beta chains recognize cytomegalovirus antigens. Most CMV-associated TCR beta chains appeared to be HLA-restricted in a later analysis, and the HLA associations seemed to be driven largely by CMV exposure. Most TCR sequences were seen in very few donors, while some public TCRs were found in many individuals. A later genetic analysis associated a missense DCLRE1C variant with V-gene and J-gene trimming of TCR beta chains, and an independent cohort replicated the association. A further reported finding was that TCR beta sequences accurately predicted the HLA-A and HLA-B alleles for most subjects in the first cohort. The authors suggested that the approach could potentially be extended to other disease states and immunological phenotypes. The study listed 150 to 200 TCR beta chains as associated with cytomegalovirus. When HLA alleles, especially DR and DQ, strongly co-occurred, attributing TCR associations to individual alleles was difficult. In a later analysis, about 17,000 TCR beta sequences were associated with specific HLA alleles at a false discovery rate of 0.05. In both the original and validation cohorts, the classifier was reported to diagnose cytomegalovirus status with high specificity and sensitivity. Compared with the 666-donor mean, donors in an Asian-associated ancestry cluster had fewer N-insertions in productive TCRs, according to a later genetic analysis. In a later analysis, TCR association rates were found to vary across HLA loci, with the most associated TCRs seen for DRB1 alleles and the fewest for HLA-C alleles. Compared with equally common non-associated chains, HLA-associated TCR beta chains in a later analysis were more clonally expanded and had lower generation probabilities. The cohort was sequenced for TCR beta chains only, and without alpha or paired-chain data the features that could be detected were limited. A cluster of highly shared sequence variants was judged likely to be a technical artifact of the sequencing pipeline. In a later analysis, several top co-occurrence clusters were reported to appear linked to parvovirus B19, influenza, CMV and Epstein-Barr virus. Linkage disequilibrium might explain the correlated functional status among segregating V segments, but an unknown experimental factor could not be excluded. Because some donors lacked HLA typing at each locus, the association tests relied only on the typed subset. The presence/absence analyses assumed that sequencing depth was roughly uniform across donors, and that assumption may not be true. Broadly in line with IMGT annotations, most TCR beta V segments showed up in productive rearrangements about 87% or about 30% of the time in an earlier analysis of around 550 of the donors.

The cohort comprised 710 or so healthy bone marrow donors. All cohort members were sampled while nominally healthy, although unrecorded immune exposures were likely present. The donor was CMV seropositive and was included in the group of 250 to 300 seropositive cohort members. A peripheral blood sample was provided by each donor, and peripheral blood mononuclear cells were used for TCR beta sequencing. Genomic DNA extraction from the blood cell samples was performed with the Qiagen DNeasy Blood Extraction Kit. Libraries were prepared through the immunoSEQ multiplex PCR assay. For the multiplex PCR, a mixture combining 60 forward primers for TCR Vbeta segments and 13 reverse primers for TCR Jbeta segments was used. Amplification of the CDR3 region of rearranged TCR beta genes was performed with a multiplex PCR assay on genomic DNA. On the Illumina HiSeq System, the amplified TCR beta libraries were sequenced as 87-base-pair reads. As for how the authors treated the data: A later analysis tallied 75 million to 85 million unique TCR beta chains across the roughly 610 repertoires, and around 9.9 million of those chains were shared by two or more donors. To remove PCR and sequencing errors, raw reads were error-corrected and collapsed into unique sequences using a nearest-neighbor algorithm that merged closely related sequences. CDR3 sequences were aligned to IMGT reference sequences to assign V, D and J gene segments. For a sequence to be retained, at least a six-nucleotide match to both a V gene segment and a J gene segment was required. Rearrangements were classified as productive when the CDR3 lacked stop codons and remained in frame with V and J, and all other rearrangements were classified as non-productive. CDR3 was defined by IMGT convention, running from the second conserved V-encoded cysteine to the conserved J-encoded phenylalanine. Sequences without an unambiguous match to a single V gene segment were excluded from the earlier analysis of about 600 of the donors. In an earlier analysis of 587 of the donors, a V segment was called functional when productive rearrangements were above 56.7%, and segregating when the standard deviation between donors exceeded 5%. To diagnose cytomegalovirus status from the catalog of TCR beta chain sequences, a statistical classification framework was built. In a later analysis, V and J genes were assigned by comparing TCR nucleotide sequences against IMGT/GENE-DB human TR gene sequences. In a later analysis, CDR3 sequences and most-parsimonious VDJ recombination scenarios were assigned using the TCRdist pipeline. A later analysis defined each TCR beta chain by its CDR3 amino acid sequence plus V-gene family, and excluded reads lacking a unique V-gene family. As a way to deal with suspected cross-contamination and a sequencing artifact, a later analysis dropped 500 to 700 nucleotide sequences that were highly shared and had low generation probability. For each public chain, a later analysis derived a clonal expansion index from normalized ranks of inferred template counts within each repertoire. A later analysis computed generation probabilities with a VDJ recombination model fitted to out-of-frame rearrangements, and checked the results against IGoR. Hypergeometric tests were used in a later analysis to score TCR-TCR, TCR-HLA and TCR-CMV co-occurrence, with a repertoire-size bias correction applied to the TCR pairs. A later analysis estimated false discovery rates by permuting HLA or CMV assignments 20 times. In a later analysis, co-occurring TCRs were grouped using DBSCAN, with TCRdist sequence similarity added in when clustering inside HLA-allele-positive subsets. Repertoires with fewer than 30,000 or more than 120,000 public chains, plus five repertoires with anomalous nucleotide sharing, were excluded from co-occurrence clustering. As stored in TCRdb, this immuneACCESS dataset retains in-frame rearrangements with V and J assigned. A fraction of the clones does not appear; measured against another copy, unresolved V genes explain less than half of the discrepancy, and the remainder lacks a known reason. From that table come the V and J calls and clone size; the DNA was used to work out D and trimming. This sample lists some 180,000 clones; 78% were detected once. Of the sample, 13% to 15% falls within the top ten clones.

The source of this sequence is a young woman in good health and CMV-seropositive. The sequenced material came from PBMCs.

The nucleotide sequence reads as follows: TGTGCCAGCAGCCAAATACAGAGAGAACAGCCCCAGCATTTT. This yields the protein CASSQIQREQPQHF. The rearranged segments are TRBV7-8 and TRBJ1-5; there is no confident call for the D gene. V lost 5 bases and J lost 7 bases; the stretch between them is 15 bases long. The CDR3 contains 14 residues, cysteine and phenylalanine counted. CDR3 DNA is the only sequence kept; it has 42 bases, read in frame from the first base. The germline V gene sets CDR1 to SGHVS and CDR2 to FQNEAQ.